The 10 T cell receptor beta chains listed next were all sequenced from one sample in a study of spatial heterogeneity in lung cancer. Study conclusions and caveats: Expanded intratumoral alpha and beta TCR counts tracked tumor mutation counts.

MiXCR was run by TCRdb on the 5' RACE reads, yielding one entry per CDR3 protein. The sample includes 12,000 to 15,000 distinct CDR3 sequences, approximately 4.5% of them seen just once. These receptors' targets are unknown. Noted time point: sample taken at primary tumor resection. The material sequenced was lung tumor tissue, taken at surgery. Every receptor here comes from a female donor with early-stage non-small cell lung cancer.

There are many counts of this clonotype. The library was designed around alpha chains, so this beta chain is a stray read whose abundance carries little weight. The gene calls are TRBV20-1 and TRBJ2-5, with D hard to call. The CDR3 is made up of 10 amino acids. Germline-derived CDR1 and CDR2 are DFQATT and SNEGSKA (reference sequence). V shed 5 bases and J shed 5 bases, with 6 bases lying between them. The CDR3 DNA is TGCAGTGCTCTCAAGGAGACCCAGTACTTC. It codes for CSALKETQYF.

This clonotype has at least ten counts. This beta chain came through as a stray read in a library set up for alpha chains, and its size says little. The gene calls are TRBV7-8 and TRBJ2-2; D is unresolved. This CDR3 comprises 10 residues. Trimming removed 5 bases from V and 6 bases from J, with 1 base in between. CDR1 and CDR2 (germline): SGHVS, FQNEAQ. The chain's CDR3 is CASSPGELFF. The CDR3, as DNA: TGTGCCAGCAGCCCCGGGGAGCTGTTTTTT.

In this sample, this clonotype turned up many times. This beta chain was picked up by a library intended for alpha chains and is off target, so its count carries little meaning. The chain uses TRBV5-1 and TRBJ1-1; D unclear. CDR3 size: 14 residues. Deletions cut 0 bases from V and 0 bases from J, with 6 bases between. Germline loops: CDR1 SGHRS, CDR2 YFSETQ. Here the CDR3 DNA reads TGCGCCAGCAGCTTGGATGACATGAACACTGAAGCTTTCTTT. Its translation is CASSLDDMNTEAFF.

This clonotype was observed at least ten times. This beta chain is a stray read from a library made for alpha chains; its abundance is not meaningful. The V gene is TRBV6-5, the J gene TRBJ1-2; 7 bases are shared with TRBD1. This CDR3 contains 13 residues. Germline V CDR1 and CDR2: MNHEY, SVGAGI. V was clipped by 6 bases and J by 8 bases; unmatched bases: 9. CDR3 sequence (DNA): TGTGCCAGCAGCACCGGGACAGTCAGGGGCTACACCTTC. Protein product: CASSTGTVRGYTF.

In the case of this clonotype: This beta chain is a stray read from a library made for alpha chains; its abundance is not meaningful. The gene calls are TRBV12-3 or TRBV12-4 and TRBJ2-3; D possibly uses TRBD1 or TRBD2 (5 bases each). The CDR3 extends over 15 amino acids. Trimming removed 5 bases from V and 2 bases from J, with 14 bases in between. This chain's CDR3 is CASSGGVSHTDTQYF. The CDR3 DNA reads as TGTGCCAGCAGTGGGGGTGTCTCCCACACAGATACGCAGTATTTT.

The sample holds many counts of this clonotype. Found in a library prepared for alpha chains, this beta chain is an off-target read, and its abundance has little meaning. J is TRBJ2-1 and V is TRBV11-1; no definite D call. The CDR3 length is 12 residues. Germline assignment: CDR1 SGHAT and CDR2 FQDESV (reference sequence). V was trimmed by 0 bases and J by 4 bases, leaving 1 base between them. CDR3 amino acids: CASSLAYNEQFF. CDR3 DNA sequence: TGTGCCAGCAGCTTAGCGTACAATGAGCAGTTCTTC.

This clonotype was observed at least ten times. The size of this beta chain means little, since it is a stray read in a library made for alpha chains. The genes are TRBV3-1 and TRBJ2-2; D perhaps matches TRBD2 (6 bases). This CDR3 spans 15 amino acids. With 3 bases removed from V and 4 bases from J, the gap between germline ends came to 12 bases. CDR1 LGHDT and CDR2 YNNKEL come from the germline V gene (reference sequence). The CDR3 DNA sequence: TGTGCCAGCAGCCAGTTATATAGCGGCACCGGGGAGCTGTTTTTT. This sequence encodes CASSQLYSGTGELFF.

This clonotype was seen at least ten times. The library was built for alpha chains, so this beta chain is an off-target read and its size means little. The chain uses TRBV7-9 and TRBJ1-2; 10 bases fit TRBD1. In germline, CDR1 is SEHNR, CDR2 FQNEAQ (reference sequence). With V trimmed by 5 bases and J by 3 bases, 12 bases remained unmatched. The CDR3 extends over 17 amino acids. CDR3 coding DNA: TGTGCCAGCAGCACGGAAGGGACAGGGGCTGAAGACTATGGCTACACCTTC. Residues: CASSTEGTGAEDYGYTF.

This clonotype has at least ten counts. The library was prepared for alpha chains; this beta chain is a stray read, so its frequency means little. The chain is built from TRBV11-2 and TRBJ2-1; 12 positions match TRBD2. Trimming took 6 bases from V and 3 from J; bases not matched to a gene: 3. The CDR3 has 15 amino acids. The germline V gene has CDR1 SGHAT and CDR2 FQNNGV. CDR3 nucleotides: TGTGCCAGCAGTCGGACTAGCGGGGTCTACAATGAGCAGTTCTTC. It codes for CASSRTSGVYNEQFF. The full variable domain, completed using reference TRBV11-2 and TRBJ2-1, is EAGVAQSPRYKIIEKRQSVAFWCNPISGHATLYWYQQILGQGPKLLIQFQNNGVVDDSQLPKDRFSAERLKGVDSTLKIQPAKLEDSAVYLCASSRTSGVYNEQFFGPGTRLTVL.

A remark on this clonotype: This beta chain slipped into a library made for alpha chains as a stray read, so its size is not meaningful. CDR3 nucleotides: TGTGCCAGCAGCTTACAAAACAATCAGCCCCAGCATTTT. Its translation is CASSLQNNQPQHF. V and J are TRBV11-1 and TRBJ1-5; D is ambiguous. With 2 bases removed from V and 3 bases from J, the gap between germline ends came to 5 bases. The length of the CDR3 is 13 residues. Germline V lookup: CDR1 SGHAT, CDR2 FQDESV (reference sequence). Complete variable domain (other parts from reference TRBV11-1 and TRBJ1-5): EAEVAQSPRYKITEKSQAVAFWCDPISGHATLYWYRQILGQGPELLVQFQDESVVDDSQLPKDRFSAERLKGVDSTLKIQPAELGDSAMYLCASSLQNNQPQHFGDGTRLSIL.